This T cell receptor beta chain was obtained from a study of blood T cell repertoires in COVID-19. This CDR3 spans 14 amino acids. Trimming stripped 1 base from V and 0 bases from J, with 7 bases between. Germline V gene data show CDR1 as LGHDT and CDR2 as YNNKEL (reference sequence). Per the authors' pipeline: Estimation of nucleated cell counts relied on the amplification of reference gene primers. Measured with immunoSEQ multiplex PCR; TCRdb has only the in-frame clones, and not every one. From that table come the V and J calls and clone size; the DNA was used to work out D and trimming. The sample holds hundreds of thousands of clones, 70% to 90% seen once. Donors in Cohort 3 who had recovered were those with two negative PCRs, healthcare professional clearance, or resolution of their symptoms.

The sequence was collected from a woman aged 25 to 45 who had recovered from COVID-19. The sample comprised PBMCs or T cells enriched from blood (not recorded which). The chain has TRBV3-1 (or the pseudogene TRBV3-2) and TRBJ2-7; D is unresolved. CDR3 sequence (DNA): TGTGCCAGCAGCCAAGGTGGGCTCTCCTACGAGCAGTACTTC. Its translation: CASSQGGLSYEQYF.